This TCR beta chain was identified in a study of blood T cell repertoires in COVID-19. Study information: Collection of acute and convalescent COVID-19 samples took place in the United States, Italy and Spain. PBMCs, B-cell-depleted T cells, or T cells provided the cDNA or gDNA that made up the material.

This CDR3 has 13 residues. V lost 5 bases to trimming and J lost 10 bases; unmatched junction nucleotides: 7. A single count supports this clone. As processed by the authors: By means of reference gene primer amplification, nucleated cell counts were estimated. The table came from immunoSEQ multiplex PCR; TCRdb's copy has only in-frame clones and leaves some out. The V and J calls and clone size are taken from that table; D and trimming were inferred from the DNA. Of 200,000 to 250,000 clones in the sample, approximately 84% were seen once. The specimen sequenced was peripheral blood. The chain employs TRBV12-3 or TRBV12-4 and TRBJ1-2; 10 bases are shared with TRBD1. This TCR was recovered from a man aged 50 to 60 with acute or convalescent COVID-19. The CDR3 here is CASSPLGTGDYTF. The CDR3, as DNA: TGTGCCAGCAGTCCCTTGGGGACAGGGGACTACACCTTC.